The 20 T cell receptor beta chains listed next were all sequenced from one sample in a study of blood T cell repertoires in COVID-19. Produced via immunoSEQ multiplex PCR; TCRdb's table is partial and in-frame only. The data hold about 200,000 clones, with around 80% observed a single time. The sample taken for sequencing was peripheral blood. The receptor source for this set is an elderly woman with acute or convalescent COVID-19.

The rearrangement links TRBV27 to TRBJ1-6; TRBD1 aligns across 7 bases. Trimming removed 5 bases from V and 6 bases from J; junction bases left unmatched: 4. Looked up from germline, CDR1 is MNHEY and CDR2 is SMNVEV (reference sequence). This CDR3 contains 14 residues. The CDR3 here is CASSIRQGNSPLHF. The CDR3 coding sequence is TGTGCCAGCAGTATCCGACAGGGTAATTCACCCCTCCACTTT.

The CDR3 coding sequence is TGCGCCAGCAGCTTGTTGCTAGAGAACACCGGGGAGCTGTTTTTT. It codes for CASSLLLENTGELFF. The chain is built from TRBV5-1 and TRBJ2-2; no firm D call. Trimming took 1 base from V and 1 from J, leaving 8 bases between them. Germline-derived CDR1 and CDR2 are SGHRS and YFSETQ. The CDR3 extends over 15 amino acids.

This clone was counted a single time. V and J are TRBV7-6 and TRBJ2-2; 7 bases are a match to TRBD1. Germline V CDR1 and CDR2: SGHVS, FNYEAQ. Trimming at V came to 5 bases and at J to 2 bases, leaving 8 bases not matched to a gene. This CDR3 has 16 amino acids. The chain's CDR3 is CASSQTGQQNTGELFF. Written as DNA, the CDR3 is TGTGCCAGCAGCCAAACGGGACAGCAAAACACCGGGGAGCTGTTTTTT. Using reference TRBV7-6 and TRBJ2-2 for the parts outside the CDR3, the full variable domain is GAGVSQSPRYKVTKRGQDVALRCDPISGHVSLYWYRQALGQGPEFLTYFNYEAQQDKSGLPNDRFSAERPEGSISTLTIQRTEQRDSAMYRCASSQTGQQNTGELFFGEGSRLTVL.

V is TRBV19 and J is TRBJ1-6; 12 nucleotides agree with TRBD1. Germline loops: CDR1 LNHDA, CDR2 SQIVND (reference sequence). The V gene end was trimmed by 6 bases and the J gene end by 8 bases; junction bases not matched to a gene: 11. The CDR3 length is 17 residues. The CDR3 sequence: CASRSGTGGSDYSPLHF. In nucleotides, the CDR3 is TGTGCCAGTAGGAGCGGGACAGGGGGCTCTGATTATTCACCCCTCCACTTT.

This clone was counted a single time. The chain is built from TRBV10-3 and TRBJ2-1, with a weak D call TRBD2 (5 bases). Germline V CDR1 and CDR2: ENHRY, SYGVKD. Trimming shortened V by 5 bases and J by 2 bases, and 16 bases separated the two germline ends. The CDR3 runs 16 residues. For the CDR3, the DNA is TGTGCCATCAGTACTCAAGCGGCCCAGCCCTACAATGAGCAGTTCTTC. Translated, it gives CAISTQAAQPYNEQFF.

This clone was picked up one time. This rearrangement joins TRBV7-3 to TRBJ2-1; 12 nucleotides agree with TRBD2. Trimming removed 5 bases from V and 7 bases from J; junction bases left unmatched: 9. The CDR3 runs 16 residues. Per germline, CDR1 SGHTA and CDR2 FQGTGA. CDR3 DNA sequence: TGTGCCAGCAGCGAGACCGGGACTAGCGGGCTGAATGAGCAGTTCTTC. It is translated as CASSETGTSGLNEQFF.

Points on this clone: At one end, the junction sequence differs from germline, possibly due to a read error. The chain recombines TRBV2 with TRBJ1-5, with 7 bases that match TRBD1. Germline assignment: CDR1 SNHLY and CDR2 FYNNEI. The CDR3 totals 16 residues. As DNA, the CDR3 is TGTGCCAGCAATGAAGGGCGACAGGGTGGCAATCAGCCCCAGCATTTT. Protein: CASNEGRQGGNQPQHF.

The J gene is TRBJ2-1, the V gene TRBV14, with D perhaps matching TRBD1 (6 bases). This CDR3 region has 15 residues. Germline V gene sequence: CDR1 SGHDN, CDR2 FVKESK. Trimming removed 1 base from V and 7 bases from J, with 14 bases in between. This chain's CDR3 is CASSQAQGPGNEQFF. DNA for the CDR3: TGTGCCAGCAGCCAAGCCCAGGGGCCGGGGAATGAGCAGTTCTTC.

This CDR3 is CASSLMGQGADTQYF. In DNA, the CDR3 is TGTGCCAGCAGCTTAATGGGGCAGGGCGCAGATACGCAGTATTTT. J is TRBJ2-3 and V is TRBV7-3, with D possibly being TRBD1 (5 bases). V gave up 1 base and J gave up 4 bases, with 12 bases separating them. Germline lookup yields CDR1 SGHTA and CDR2 FQGTGA. This CDR3 spans 15 amino acids.

The chain carries TRBV4-1 and TRBJ2-3; perhaps TRBD2 as D (5 bases). The CDR3 extends over 16 amino acids. V lost 0 bases and J lost 0, with 10 bases in between. The V gene's germline CDR1 is MGHRA and CDR2 YSYEKL. The CDR3 nucleotides are TGCGCCAGCAGCCAAGATAGCGCCGCTAGCACAGATACGCAGTATTTT. Its protein is CASSQDSAASTDTQYF.

A note on this clone: Sequence at one end of the junction differs from germline and may be a read error. The chain joins TRBV11-3 to TRBJ1-1, with a possible D match to TRBD1 (6 bases). Germline assignment: CDR1 SGHNT and CDR2 YENEEA. The CDR3 contains 14 residues. This CDR3 reads CASSVDTGLGEAFF. The DNA of the CDR3 is TGTGCCAGCAGCGTAGACACAGGGTTGGGGGAAGCTTTCTTT. Together with reference TRBV11-3 and TRBJ1-1, the CDR3 gives the full variable domain: EAGVVQSPRYKIIEKKQPVAFWCNPISGHNTLYWYLQNLGQGPELLIRYENEEAVDDSQLPKDRFSAERLKGVDSTLKIQPAELGDSAVYLCASSVDTGLGEAFFGQGTRLTVV.

The V call is TRBV14, the J call TRBJ2-7; weak D call: TRBD2 (6 bases). Germline V lookup: CDR1 SGHDN, CDR2 FVKESK. Trimming took off 6 bases at V and 4 bases at J, with 10 bases between the two ends. This CDR3 region has 12 residues. CDR3 DNA sequence: TGTGCCAGCAGTCTTAGCGGTTACGAGCAGTACTTC. It translates to CASSLSGYEQYF.

The chain recombines TRBV18 with TRBJ1-3; D possibly corresponds to TRBD1 (5 bases). Trimming shortened V by 3 bases and J by 2 bases, and 11 bases separated the two germline ends. Germline values: CDR1 KGHSH, CDR2 LQKENI. The CDR3 covers 15 residues. In DNA, the CDR3 is TGTGCCAGCTCACCGACAGTCGAAACTGGAAACACCATATATTTT. It translates to CASSPTVETGNTIYF.

V gene TRBV30 combines with J gene TRBJ1-5; D uncertain. The length of the CDR3 is 14 residues. The V gene lost 7 bases and the J gene lost 6 bases, with 19 bases spanning the gap. Germline lookup yields CDR1 GTSNPN and CDR2 SVGIG (reference sequence). The CDR3 here is CAYNTREDGQPQHF. The CDR3 DNA reads TGTGCCTATAATACGCGGGAGGACGGTCAGCCCCAGCATTTT.

This clone was detected many times. The rearrangement links TRBV6-6 to TRBJ2-2; D is unresolved. The CDR3 sequence is 14 residues long. CDR1 and CDR2 from the germline V gene are MNHNY and SVGAGI (reference sequence). The V end lost 7 bases, the J end lost 4 bases, and 13 bases lay between the germline ends. CDR3 coding DNA: TGTGCCAGCATTTTTAGCCCTCTCACCGGGGAGCTGTTTTTT. This codes for CASIFSPLTGELFF.

This chain links TRBV5-1 with TRBJ2-5; D might be TRBD2 (5 bases). The V end was cut by 6 bases, the J end by 3 bases, with 15 bases between. The CDR3 runs to 14 residues. Germline V gene lookup returns CDR1 SGHRS and CDR2 YFSETQ. The CDR3: CASKVALGEETQYF. The CDR3 DNA follows: TGCGCCAGCAAAGTGGCCCTCGGGGAAGAGACCCAGTACTTC.

The V gene is TRBV5-1, the J gene TRBJ1-2; D gene unclear. V was clipped by 0 bases and J by 3 bases, with 9 bases between them. The CDR3 sequence is 14 residues long. Germline V gene data show CDR1 as SGHRS and CDR2 as YFSETQ. This CDR3 reads CASSLESRYYGYTF. CDR3 nucleotide sequence: TGCGCCAGCAGCTTGGAGAGTCGGTACTATGGCTACACCTTC.

This sequence joins TRBV28 and TRBJ1-1; a weak D match, TRBD1 (5 bases). Germline V gene sequence: CDR1 MDHEN, CDR2 SYDVKM. The V and J ends lost 9 bases and 12 bases respectively, with 23 bases between them. The CDR3 is made up of 13 amino acids. This CDR3 reads CASQGPGGRVTFF. CDR3 sequence (DNA): TGTGCCAGTCAAGGGCCGGGGGGTAGGGTGACTTTCTTT.

By share, this clone counts as medium-sized. V gene TRBV14 combines with J gene TRBJ1-4, with D unresolved. Trimming pared 1 base from V and 12 bases from J, leaving 15 bases between. The CDR3 spans 14 residues. Looked up from germline, CDR1 is SGHDN and CDR2 is FVKESK. CDR3 loop: CASSQGFDGRQLFF. In DNA, the CDR3 is TGTGCCAGCAGCCAAGGTTTTGACGGGAGGCAACTGTTTTTT. Filled out from reference TRBV14 and TRBJ1-4, the complete variable domain reads EAGVTQFPSHSVIEKGQTVTLRCDPISGHDNLYWYRRVMGKEIKFLLHFVKESKQDESGMPNNRFLAERTGGTYSTLKVQPAELEDSGVYFCASSQGFDGRQLFFGSGTQLSVL.

The chain has TRBV5-4 and TRBJ1-2; TRBD1 might be the D (5 bases). The V end lost 4 bases, the J end lost 4 bases, and 20 bases lay between the germline ends. The CDR3 has 16 amino acids. CDR1 is SGHNT and CDR2 is YYREEE in the germline V gene (reference sequence). CDR3 region: CASSSGTLKDIYGYTF. The CDR3 nucleotides read TGTGCCAGCAGCAGCGGGACGCTAAAGGACATCTATGGCTACACCTTC.